This is a list of T cell receptor beta chains from one sample in a study of CD8 T cells in Susac syndrome. From the immunoSEQ multiplex PCR reads, TCRdb called clonotypes with MiXCR, one entry per CDR3 protein. The table has around 270,000 distinct CDR3 sequences, roughly 85% seen once. The sequencing input was CD8+ T cells from PBMCs. These receptors came from a human donor with multiple sclerosis. Both conserved end residues are part of each CDR3. The D gene is left open where the match is weak. Part of the rows lack a size; the others show once, few, many or a class for expanded clones.

DNA	CDR3	size	V	D	J
TGTGCCAGCGGTTGGGGACACCTCATTCAGTACTTC	CASGWGHLIQYF	NA	TRBV27	NA	TRBJ2-4
TGTGCCAGCAGCATTGGGGGGACCATTTTCACAGATACGCAGTATTTT	CASSIGGTIFTDTQYF	NA	TRBV5-6	NA	TRBJ2-3
TGTGCCAGCAGCTCCAATGAAATGAGCGGCTACACCTTC	CASSSNEMSGYTF	few	TRBV5-4	NA	TRBJ1-2
TGTGCCAGCAGTGTGCACTGGGGCTTGAACAATGAGCAGTTCTTC	CASSVHWGLNNEQFF	once	TRBV6-5	NA	TRBJ2-1
TGCAGCGTTTCTACAGAGGGCTTCTCTGGAAACACCATATATTTT	CSVSTEGFSGNTIYF	NA	TRBV29-1	NA	TRBJ1-3
TGTGCCTGGAGCGAACCCGTAGCGGTACCGAGGGGGTTCTTC	CAWSEPVAVPRGFF	NA	TRBV30	NA	TRBJ2-1
TGTGCCAGCAGTTTACAGGGTTTAGGACAGCCCCAGCATTTT	CASSLQGLGQPQHF	NA	TRBV12-3/TRBV12-4	NA	TRBJ1-5
TGTGCCAGCAGCTTGGATTTGGCAGCCTTGGGGAACGAGCAGTACTTC	CASSLDLAALGNEQYF	NA	TRBV5-6	NA	TRBJ2-7
TGTGCCATCAGTGAGGCGTTAGCGGGAGGAAACAATGAGCAGTTCTTC	CAISEALAGGNNEQFF	NA	TRBV10-3	TRBD2	TRBJ2-1
TGTGCCAGTAGTATAGATCATGGGGGGCGGACTGAAGCTTTCTTT	CASSIDHGGRTEAFF	NA	TRBV19	NA	TRBJ1-1
TGTGCCATCAGTGATGGCGGACTAACGGTTGCCTACGAGCAGTACTTC	CAISDGGLTVAYEQYF	NA	TRBV10-3	NA	TRBJ2-7
TGTGCCAGCAGTCCGCCTGGGGGGTACGAGCAGTACTTC	CASSPPGGYEQYF	NA	TRBV28	NA	TRBJ2-7
TGTGCCAGCAGGCGAAGTCGTTATGAATCTGGAAACACCATATATTTT	CASRRSRYESGNTIYF	NA	TRBV2	NA	TRBJ1-3
TGTGCCAGTAGTCTGGCGACAGGGAATAAAAACATTCAGTACTTC	CASSLATGNKNIQYF	NA	TRBV19	TRBD1	TRBJ2-4
TGTGCCAGTAGTATCACGGGGGCCGCCAATCAGCCCCAGCATTTT	CASSITGAANQPQHF	NA	TRBV19	NA	TRBJ1-5
TGTGCCAGCAGCGTAGGGTTGGGGTTCTATGGCTACACCTTC	CASSVGLGFYGYTF	NA	TRBV9	NA	TRBJ1-2
TGTGCCAGTGGACTGGGGACAGGGAGCACAGATACGCAGTATTTT	CASGLGTGSTDTQYF	NA	TRBV19	TRBD1	TRBJ2-3
TGTGCCAGCAGTCCAGACAGGGCCGACGGCTATGGCTACACCTTC	CASSPDRADGYGYTF	NA	TRBV12-3/TRBV12-4	TRBD1	TRBJ1-2
TGCAGTGCTAGAGGGTTAGCGGGGTTCTACAATGAGCAGTTCTTC	CSARGLAGFYNEQFF	NA	TRBV20-1	TRBD2	TRBJ2-1
TGTGCCACCACCCCGGTCGGGGATTGGGACACCATATATTTT	CATTPVGDWDTIYF	NA	TRBV15	NA	TRBJ1-3
TGCAGCGTTTCAGGGACCGCCCGTTACGAGCAGTACTTC	CSVSGTARYEQYF	NA	TRBV29-1	NA	TRBJ2-7
TGTGCCACCAGCAGAGATCAAAGGGAATCCTACGAGCAGTACTTC	CATSRDQRESYEQYF	NA	TRBV15	NA	TRBJ2-7
TGCGCCAGCAGCCAAAAGGGAGCGGTAGATACGCAGTATTTT	CASSQKGAVDTQYF	NA	TRBV4-1	NA	TRBJ2-3
TGTGCCAGCAGTGAAGGAAGTGAAAAACTGTTTTTT	CASSEGSEKLFF	NA	TRBV25-1	NA	TRBJ1-4
TGTGCCAGTAGTATGGTGTCGATACGGCTTACGAACACCGGGGAGCTGTTTTTT	CASSMVSIRLTNTGELFF	NA	TRBV19	NA	TRBJ2-2
TGTGCCAGCAGCTTACCAAAGATGGGACGGCGCGGGCATTATGGCTACACCTTC	CASSLPKMGRRGHYGYTF	once	TRBV7-8	NA	TRBJ1-2
TGCAGTGCTAGAAATCGGCCCATAAGCTCCTACGAGCAGTACTTC	CSARNRPISSYEQYF	NA	TRBV20-1	NA	TRBJ2-7
TGTGCCAGCAGCCATCTAGCGGGCCTCTCCTACAATGAGCAGTTCTTC	CASSHLAGLSYNEQFF	NA	TRBV3-1	TRBD2	TRBJ2-1
TGCAGCGTTGAGGGGGATACGCAGTATTTT	CSVEGDTQYF	NA	TRBV29-1	NA	TRBJ2-3
TGTGCCAGTAGTATAACAGGGGGTACATCCTACGAGCAGTACTTC	CASSITGGTSYEQYF	NA	TRBV19	TRBD1	TRBJ2-7
TGTGCCAGCAGTCCGGGGGGCTTCTCTGGAAACACCATATATTTT	CASSPGGFSGNTIYF	once	TRBV5-6	NA	TRBJ1-3
TGCAGCGTTACCGGACTAGCGGGAGGCTACGAGCAGTACTTC	CSVTGLAGGYEQYF	NA	TRBV29-1	TRBD2	TRBJ2-7
TGTGCCAGCCGTTGGGGCTCCTACAATGAGCAGTTCTTC	CASRWGSYNEQFF	NA	TRBV27	NA	TRBJ2-1
TGCAGTGCTAGAGAAGGCCGACGTTACGAGCAGTACTTC	CSAREGRRYEQYF	NA	TRBV20-1	NA	TRBJ2-7
TGCAGCGCGGGACTAGCGGGAGGGTTGGGGTCTGAGCAGTTCTTC	CSAGLAGGLGSEQFF	NA	TRBV29-1	TRBD2	TRBJ2-1
TGCGCCAGCAGCTTGGGACAGGGGTTTTCCTACGAGCAGTACTTC	CASSLGQGFSYEQYF	few	TRBV5-1	TRBD1	TRBJ2-7
TGTGCCAGCAGCTACATCTATAGCGGGATACTCGGGGAGCAGTACTTC	CASSYIYSGILGEQYF	NA	TRBV7-9	TRBD2	TRBJ2-7
TGTGCCAGCAATGGGCGGGAGTCTAGCAATGAGCAGTTCTTC	CASNGRESSNEQFF	NA	TRBV27	TRBD2	TRBJ2-1
TGTGCCAGCAGCTTGTGGGGGGTGTCGTATAGCAATCAGCCCCAGCATTTT	CASSLWGVSYSNQPQHF	NA	TRBV5-6	NA	TRBJ1-5
TGCAGTGCTATGGGTCTAGCGTACTACGAGCAGTACTTC	CSAMGLAYYEQYF	NA	TRBV20-1	NA	TRBJ2-7
TGTGCCAGCAGTTTAGGTATCGGGGTTTACAATGAGCAGTTCTTC	CASSLGIGVYNEQFF	NA	TRBV27	NA	TRBJ2-1
TGTGCCAGCAGTTTCGACGCAGGAGATACGCAGTATTTT	CASSFDAGDTQYF	NA	TRBV27	NA	TRBJ2-3
TGTGCCAGCAGTTACGGGCCTCGTAACTATGGCTACACCTTC	CASSYGPRNYGYTF	NA	TRBV6-5	NA	TRBJ1-2
TGTGCCAGCAGTAGTTACAGGGGAGCTGGCGGGGAGCTGTTTTTT	CASSSYRGAGGELFF	few	TRBV6-1	TRBD1	TRBJ2-2
TGTGCCAGCAGCCCAGCGGGACGGACACACGGGGAGCTGTTTTTT	CASSPAGRTHGELFF	NA	TRBV9	TRBD2	TRBJ2-2
TGTGCCAGCAGCTATTTTTTAGGGACTACCACCTACGAGCAGTACTTC	CASSYFLGTTTYEQYF	NA	TRBV13	TRBD2	TRBJ2-7
TGTGCCAGCAGTCTCATCAGGGAGCACCAGCCCCAGCATTTT	CASSLIREHQPQHF	NA	TRBV25-1	NA	TRBJ1-5
TGCAGTGCTAGAAGGGGGACAGCAAATAACTATGGCTACACCTTC	CSARRGTANNYGYTF	NA	TRBV20-1	TRBD1	TRBJ1-2
TGTGCCAGCAGTGGTAGCGGGAGATGGGACAATGAGCAGTTCTTC	CASSGSGRWDNEQFF	NA	TRBV28	TRBD2	TRBJ2-1
TGTGCCAGTAGGCCGGGACAGGGCTCCTACGAGCAGTACTTC	CASRPGQGSYEQYF	NA	TRBV19	TRBD1	TRBJ2-7
TGTGCCAGCTACCGGGTCCCGAACACTGAAGCTTTCTTT	CASYRVPNTEAFF	NA	TRBV6-5	NA	TRBJ1-1
TGTGCCAGCAGTCTTGGACTAGCGGGATTCACAGATACGCAGTATTTT	CASSLGLAGFTDTQYF	few	TRBV27	TRBD2	TRBJ2-3
TGCAGCGTTGGTTGGATTCAGGAGAGGTCCTACAATGAGCAGTTCTTC	CSVGWIQERSYNEQFF	NA	TRBV29-1	NA	TRBJ2-1
TGTGCCAGCAGTTTGAAGACAGCAAAAGAAAAACTGTTTTTT	CASSLKTAKEKLFF	NA	TRBV28	NA	TRBJ1-4
TGTGCCAGCGGGGGGGCAGGGGCAGGCGAGCAGTTCTTC	CASGGAGAGEQFF	NA	TRBV2	NA	TRBJ2-1